These T cell receptor beta chains were read from a single sample in a study of PD-L1 blockade in urothelial cancer. Data came from immunoSEQ multiplex PCR; TCRdb stores just in-frame clones and leaves some out. The sample lists around 51,000 clones; approximately 83% were seen once. Material: PBMCs, obtained around atezolizumab (anti-PD-L1) treatment. The receptors were sampled from a man aged 55-75 years with urothelial cancer. Each CDR3 is given with its conserved first and last residue. Each record gives: D gene, J gene, V gene, clone size, CDR3 DNA, CDR3 protein. D genes are given only for firm matches. A row's size may be missing; if present it is once, few, many or a size class.

>TRBD2|TRBJ2-7|TRBV6-5|few
TGTGCCAGCAGTATCAGCGGGAGGCTATCCTACGAGCAGTACTTC
CASSISGRLSYEQYF
>-|TRBJ2-7|TRBV30|-
TGTGCCTGGGACCCTACGGGCTACGAGCAGTACTTC
CAWDPTGYEQYF
>-|TRBJ2-2|TRBV29-1|few
TGCAGCGCGTGGTCTCGGGCCGGGGAGCTGTTTTTT
CSAWSRAGELFF
>TRBD1|TRBJ2-7|TRBV15|-
TGTGCCACCAGTGGAGGGGGACAGGGATCCTACGAGCAGTACTTC
CATSGGGQGSYEQYF
>-|TRBJ1-1|TRBV5-6|-
TGTGCCAGCAAGAATGGTATTAGGAACACTGAAGCTTTCTTT
CASKNGIRNTEAFF
>TRBD1|TRBJ2-7|TRBV28|-
TGTGCCAGCAACCCAGGGGGCACGACCTACGAGCAGTACTTC
CASNPGGTTYEQYF
>-|TRBJ2-3|TRBV12-5|once
TGTCCCCGAGCGAATACGCAGTATTTT
CPRANTQYF
>-|TRBJ2-1|TRBV7-7|-
TGTGCTAGCAGCCCCGACCCCGGGAGCTATGAGCAGTTCTTC
CASSPDPGSYEQFF
>-|TRBJ2-3|TRBV7-9|-
TGTGCCAGCAGCGAAACTAGTTCTGCGCAGTATTTT
CASSETSSAQYF
>-|TRBJ1-1|TRBV2|-
TGTGCCAGCAGTGATACGGGGAGGGACACTGAAGCTTTCTTT
CASSDTGRDTEAFF
>-|TRBJ2-7|TRBV20-1|-
TGCAGTGCCAACGTTGGTAGCGAGCAGTACTTC
CSANVGSEQYF
>TRBD1|TRBJ2-7|TRBV5-5|-
TGTGCCAGCAGCTGGGGGTCAGGGGGCTTCGACGAGCAGTACTTC
CASSWGSGGFDEQYF
>-|TRBJ2-5|TRBV11-3|-
TGTGCCAGCACCCTGGGGAGAGGGAAAGAGACCCAGTACTTC
CASTLGRGKETQYF
>-|TRBJ1-1|TRBV19|once
TGTGCCAGTAGTATAGGACAGGTGAACACTGAAGCTTTCTTT
CASSIGQVNTEAFF
>TRBD2|TRBJ2-3|TRBV9|-
TGTGCCAGCAGCGTAACCAGCGGGGGGGCGGGCACAGATACGCAGTATTTT
CASSVTSGGAGTDTQYF
>-|TRBJ1-3|TRBV7-9|-
TGTGCCAGCAGTTCAGGGGAGACTGGAAACACCATATATTTT
CASSSGETGNTIYF
>-|TRBJ2-1|TRBV5-4|-
TGTGCCAGCAGCTTCCCCGACAGCAATGAGCAGTTCTTC
CASSFPDSNEQFF